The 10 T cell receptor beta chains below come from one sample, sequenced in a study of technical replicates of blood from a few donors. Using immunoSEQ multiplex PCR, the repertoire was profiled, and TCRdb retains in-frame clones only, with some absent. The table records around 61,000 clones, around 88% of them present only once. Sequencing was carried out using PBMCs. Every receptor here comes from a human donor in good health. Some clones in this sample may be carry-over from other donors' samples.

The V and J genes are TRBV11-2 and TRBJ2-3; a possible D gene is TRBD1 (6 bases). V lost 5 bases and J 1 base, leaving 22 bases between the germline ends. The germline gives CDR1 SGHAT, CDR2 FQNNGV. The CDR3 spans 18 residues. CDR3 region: CASSKRLSQGPGTDTQYF. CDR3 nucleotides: TGTGCCAGCAGCAAACGCCTTTCTCAGGGGCCGGGCACAGATACGCAGTATTTT.

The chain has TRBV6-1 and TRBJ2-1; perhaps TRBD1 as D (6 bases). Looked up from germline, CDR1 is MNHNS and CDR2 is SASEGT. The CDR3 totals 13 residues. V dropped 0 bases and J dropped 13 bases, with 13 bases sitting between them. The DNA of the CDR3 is TGTGCCAGCAGTGAAGCGTTCGCAGGGGTCCAGTTCTTC. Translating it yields CASSEAFAGVQFF.

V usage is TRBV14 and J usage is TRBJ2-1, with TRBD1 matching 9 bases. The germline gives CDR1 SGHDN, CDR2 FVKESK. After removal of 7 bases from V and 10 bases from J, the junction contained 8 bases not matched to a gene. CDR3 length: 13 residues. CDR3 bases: TGTGCCAGCAAAAAACAGGGGGCCGTGGAGCAGTTCTTC. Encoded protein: CASKKQGAVEQFF.

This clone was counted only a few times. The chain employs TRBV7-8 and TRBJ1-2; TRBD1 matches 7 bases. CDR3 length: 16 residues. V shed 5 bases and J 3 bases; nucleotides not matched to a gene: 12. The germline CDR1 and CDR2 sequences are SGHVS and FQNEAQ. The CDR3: CASSPNRGGADYGYTF. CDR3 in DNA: TGTGCCAGCAGCCCGAACCGAGGGGGCGCGGACTATGGCTACACCTTC. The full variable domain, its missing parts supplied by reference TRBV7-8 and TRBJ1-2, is GAGVSQSPRYKVAKRGQDVALRCDPISGHVSLFWYQQALGQGPEFLTYFQNEAQLDKSGLPSDRFFAERPEGSVSTLKIQRTQQEDSAVYLCASSPNRGGADYGYTFGSGTRLTVV.

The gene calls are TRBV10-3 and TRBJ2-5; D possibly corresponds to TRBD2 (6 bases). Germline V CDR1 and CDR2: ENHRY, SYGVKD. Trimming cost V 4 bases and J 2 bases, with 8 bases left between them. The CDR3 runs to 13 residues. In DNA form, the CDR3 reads TGTGCCATCAGTGCGGCGGGGCAAGAGACCCAGTACTTC. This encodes CAISAAGQETQYF.

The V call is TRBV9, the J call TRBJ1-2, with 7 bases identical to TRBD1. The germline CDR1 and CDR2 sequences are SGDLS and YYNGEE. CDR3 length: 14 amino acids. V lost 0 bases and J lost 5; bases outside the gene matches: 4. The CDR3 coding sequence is TGTGCCAGCAGCGTAGATGGGACAGAATATGGCTACACCTTC. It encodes CASSVDGTEYGYTF.

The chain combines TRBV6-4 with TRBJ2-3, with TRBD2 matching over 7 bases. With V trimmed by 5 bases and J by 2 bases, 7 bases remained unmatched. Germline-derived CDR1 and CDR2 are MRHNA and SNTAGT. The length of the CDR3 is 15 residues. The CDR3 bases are TGTGCCAGCAGTAAGGAGCGGGGAGACACAGATACGCAGTATTTT. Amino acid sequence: CASSKERGDTDTQYF.

The CDR3 loop reads CASSLERELAGLKTQYF. CDR3 sequence (DNA): TGCGCCAGCAGCTTGGAAAGAGAACTAGCGGGACTTAAGACCCAGTACTTC. The rearrangement joins TRBV5-1 to TRBJ2-5; 10 bases agree with TRBD2. CDR3 length equals 17 residues. The V gene end was trimmed by 0 bases and the J gene end by 6 bases; junction bases not matched to a gene: 11. Germline lookup yields CDR1 SGHRS and CDR2 YFSETQ.

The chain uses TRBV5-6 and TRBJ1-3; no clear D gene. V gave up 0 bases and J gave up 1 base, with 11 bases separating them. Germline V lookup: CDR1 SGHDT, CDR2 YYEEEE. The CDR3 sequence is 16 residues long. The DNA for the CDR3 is TGTGCCAGCAGCTTGGATACGGGAAGTTCTGGAAACACCATATATTTT. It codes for CASSLDTGSSGNTIYF.

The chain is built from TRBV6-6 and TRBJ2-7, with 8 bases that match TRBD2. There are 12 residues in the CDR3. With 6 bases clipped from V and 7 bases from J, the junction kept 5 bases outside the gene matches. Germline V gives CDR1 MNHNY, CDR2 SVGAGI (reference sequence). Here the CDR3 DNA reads TGTGCCAGCAGCTCGCCGGGGGGGGAGCAGTACTTC. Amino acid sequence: CASSSPGGEQYF.